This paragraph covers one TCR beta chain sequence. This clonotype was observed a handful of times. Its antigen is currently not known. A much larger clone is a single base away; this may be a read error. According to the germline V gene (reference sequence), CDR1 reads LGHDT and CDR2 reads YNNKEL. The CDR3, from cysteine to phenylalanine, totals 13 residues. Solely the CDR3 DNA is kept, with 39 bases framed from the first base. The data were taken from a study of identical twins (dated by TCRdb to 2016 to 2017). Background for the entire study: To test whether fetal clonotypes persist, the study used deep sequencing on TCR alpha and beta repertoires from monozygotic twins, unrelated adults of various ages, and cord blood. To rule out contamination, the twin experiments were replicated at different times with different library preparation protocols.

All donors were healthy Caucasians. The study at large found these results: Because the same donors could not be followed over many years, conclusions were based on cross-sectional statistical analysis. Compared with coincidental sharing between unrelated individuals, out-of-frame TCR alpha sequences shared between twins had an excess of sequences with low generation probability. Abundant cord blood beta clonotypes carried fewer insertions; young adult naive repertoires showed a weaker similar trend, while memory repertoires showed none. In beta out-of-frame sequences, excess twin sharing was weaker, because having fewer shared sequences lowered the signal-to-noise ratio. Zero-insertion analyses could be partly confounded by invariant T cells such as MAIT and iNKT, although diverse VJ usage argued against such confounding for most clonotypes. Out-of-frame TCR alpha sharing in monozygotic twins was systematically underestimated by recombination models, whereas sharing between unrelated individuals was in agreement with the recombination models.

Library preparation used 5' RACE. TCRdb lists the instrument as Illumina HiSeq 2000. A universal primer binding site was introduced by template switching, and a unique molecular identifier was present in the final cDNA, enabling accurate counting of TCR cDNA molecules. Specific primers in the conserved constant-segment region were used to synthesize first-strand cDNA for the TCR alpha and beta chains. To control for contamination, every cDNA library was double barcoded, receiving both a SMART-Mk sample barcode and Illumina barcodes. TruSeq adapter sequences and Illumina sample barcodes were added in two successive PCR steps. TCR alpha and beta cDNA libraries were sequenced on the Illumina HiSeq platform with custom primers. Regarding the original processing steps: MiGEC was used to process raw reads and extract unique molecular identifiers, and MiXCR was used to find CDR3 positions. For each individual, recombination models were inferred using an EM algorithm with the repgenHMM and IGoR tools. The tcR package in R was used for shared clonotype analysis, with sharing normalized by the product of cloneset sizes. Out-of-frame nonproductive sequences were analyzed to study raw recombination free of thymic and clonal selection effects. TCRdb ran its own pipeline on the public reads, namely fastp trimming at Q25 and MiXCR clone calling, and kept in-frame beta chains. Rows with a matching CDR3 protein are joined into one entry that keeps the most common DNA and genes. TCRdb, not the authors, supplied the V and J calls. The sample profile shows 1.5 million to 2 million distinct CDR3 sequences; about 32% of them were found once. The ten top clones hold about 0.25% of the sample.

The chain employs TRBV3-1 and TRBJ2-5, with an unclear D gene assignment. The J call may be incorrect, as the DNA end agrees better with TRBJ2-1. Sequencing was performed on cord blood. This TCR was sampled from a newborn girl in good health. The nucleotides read TGTGCCAGCAGCCAAAAGTACCAAGAGACCCAGTTCTTC. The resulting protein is CASSQKYQETQFF.